This T cell receptor beta chain was captured by sequencing in a study of T cell responses to AZD1222 COVID-19 vaccine. CDR3 length: 20 residues. Germline V CDR1 and CDR2: PRHDT, FYEKMQ (reference sequence). V was clipped by 3 bases and J by 2 bases, with 26 bases between them. Repertoires were generated with immunoSEQ multiplex PCR, while TCRdb's copy carries only in-frame clones and drops some. The table has about 96,000 clones, roughly 87% seen once. V is TRBV13 and J is TRBJ2-1, with D maybe TRBD1 (6 bases). The material was peripheral blood, obtained on day 0 of AZD1222 vaccination. This TCR came from an adult in good health. The CDR3 nucleotides are TGTGCCAGCAGCTTTAGGTCCCCGGGACAAGGGTTCGGGGCCTACAATGAGCAGTTCTTC. Its protein product is CASSFRSPGQGFGAYNEQFF.